The 9 T cell receptor beta chains listed next were all sequenced from one sample in a study of shared T cell receptors in the human thymus. Sequenced by immunoSEQ multiplex PCR; TCRdb stores in-frame clones only, minus some. This sample yields around 730,000 clones, of which approximately 85% are seen a single time; around 0.0094% belongs to the top ten. The same specimen was also included in a second study, on human thymus T cells.

The sequencing sample was made of thymocytes. Receptors were obtained from a girl in the first two years of life with a congenital heart defect.

DNA for the CDR3: TGCGCCAGCAGTAGAGGGACAGGGGACACTGAAGCTTTCTTT. It encodes CASSRGTGDTEAFF. This chain joins TRBV10-1 and TRBJ1-1; 10 nucleotides agree with TRBD1. The germline CDR1 and CDR2 sequences are WNHNN and SYGVQD (reference sequence). Unmatched junction bases numbered 3, after V lost 5 bases and J lost 3 bases. The length of the CDR3 is 14 residues.

This chain links TRBV19 with TRBJ1-2, with TRBD1 matching over 9 bases. The length of the CDR3 is 17 residues. V shed 3 bases, J shed 5 bases, and the junction held 13 bases outside the gene matches. In germline, CDR1 is LNHDA, CDR2 SQIVND (reference sequence). CDR3 sequence (DNA): TGTGCCAGTAGTATCCAACAACGGGACAGGGAACCTTATGGCTACACCTTC. Translating it yields CASSIQQRDREPYGYTF.

This clone has a single count. The J gene is TRBJ2-1, the V gene TRBV4-2; 9 bases fit TRBD1. Unmatched junction bases numbered 12, after V lost 6 bases and J lost 3 bases. This CDR3 contains 17 residues. The V gene's germline CDR1 is LGHNA and CDR2 YNFKEQ. CDR3 DNA sequence: TGTGCCAGCAGTCAGCCCTTAGGGACAGGGTTCTACAATGAGCAGTTCTTC. This codes for CASSQPLGTGFYNEQFF.

The genes are TRBV30 and TRBJ2-7; no reliable D call. CDR1 is GTSNPN and CDR2 is SVGIG in the germline V gene (reference sequence). V was shortened by 2 bases and J by 6 bases, with 11 bases between the two germline ends. The CDR3 is 12 residues long. The chain's CDR3 is CAWSPSASEQYF. The CDR3 nucleotides are TGTGCCTGGAGTCCGTCAGCGAGCGAGCAGTACTTC.

The rearrangement uses TRBV6-1 and TRBJ1-5, with 8 bases that match TRBD1. Germline-derived CDR1 and CDR2 are MNHNS and SASEGT. J gave up 2 bases and V 4 bases, and 10 bases lay outside the gene matches. This CDR3 contains 17 residues. CDR3 residues: CASSGRQGIFRNQPQHF. CDR3 DNA: TGTGCCAGCAGTGGCCGACAGGGGATCTTTCGCAATCAGCCCCAGCATTTT.

This clone has just a few counts. The CDR3 region has the DNA TGTGCCAGCAGCTCTCAATTGGGACAGGAATCTAACTATGGCTACACCTTC. This translates into CASSSQLGQESNYGYTF. This chain links TRBV13 with TRBJ1-2; 8 positions match TRBD1. Germline V gene data show CDR1 as PRHDT and CDR2 as FYEKMQ (reference sequence). Trimming cost V 4 bases and J 0 bases; bases outside gene matches: 10. The CDR3 has 17 amino acids.

The rearrangement uses TRBV5-6 and TRBJ2-7; no clear D gene. CDR1 and CDR2 (germline): SGHDT, YYEEEE. V lost 7 bases to trimming and J lost 1 base, with 12 bases between them. CDR3 length: 13 amino acids. CDR3 coding DNA: TGTGCCAGCCGCGTTACAGCTTCCTACGAGCAGTACTTC. It is translated as CASRVTASYEQYF.

This rearrangement joins TRBV5-1 to TRBJ2-7; 14 bases are shared with TRBD2. The CDR3 length is 20 residues. Per germline, CDR1 SGHRS and CDR2 YFSETQ. J lost 1 base, V lost 3 bases, and 15 bases had no gene match. This chain's CDR3 is CASSSRRTSGGPPSSYEQYF. Written as DNA, the CDR3 is TGCGCCAGCAGCTCCAGACGGACTAGCGGGGGGCCACCCTCTTCCTACGAGCAGTACTTC.

The chain uses TRBV4-1 and TRBJ2-1, with D possibly TRBD1 on 7 matching bases. Germline loops: CDR1 MGHRA, CDR2 YSYEKL. Trimming left V 0 bases short and J 7 bases short, with 22 bases between. This CDR3 contains 18 residues. In DNA, the CDR3 is TGCGCCAGCAGCCAAGATAAGGCAGGGGGGTTTTTAGTAAATGAGCAGTTCTTC. Translating gives CASSQDKAGGFLVNEQFF.